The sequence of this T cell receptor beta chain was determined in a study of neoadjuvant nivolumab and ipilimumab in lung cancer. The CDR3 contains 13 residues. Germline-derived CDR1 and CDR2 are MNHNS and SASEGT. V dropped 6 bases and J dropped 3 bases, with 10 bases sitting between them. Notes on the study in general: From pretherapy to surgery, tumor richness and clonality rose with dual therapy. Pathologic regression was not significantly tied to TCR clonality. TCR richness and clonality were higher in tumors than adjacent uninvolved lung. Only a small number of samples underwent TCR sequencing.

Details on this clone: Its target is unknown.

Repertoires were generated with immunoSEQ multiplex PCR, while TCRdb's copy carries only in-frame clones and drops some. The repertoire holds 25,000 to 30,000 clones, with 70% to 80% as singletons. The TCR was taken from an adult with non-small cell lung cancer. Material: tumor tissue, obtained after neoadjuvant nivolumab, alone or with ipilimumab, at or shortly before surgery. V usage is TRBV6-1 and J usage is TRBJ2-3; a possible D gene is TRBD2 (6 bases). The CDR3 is CASSSGGTDTQYF. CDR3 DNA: TGTGCCAGCAGCTCCGGAGGGACAGATACGCAGTATTTT.